These 30 T cell receptor beta chains were sequenced from one sample in a study of CD8+ T cells in alopecia areata. Following extraction, RNA underwent reverse transcription to cDNA, which served as the sequencing template. Here immunoSEQ multiplex PCR was the method, and the copy in TCRdb shows in-frame clones only, minus some. The table lists 180,000 or so clones, around 64% of them singletons. The sample in question was CD8+ T cells sorted from blood, obtained at week 0. These receptors originate from a human donor with alopecia areata.

The sample holds a few counts of this clone. The chain couples TRBV10-2 to TRBJ2-3; no definite D call. Germline V gene sequence: CDR1 WSHSY, CDR2 SAAADI. This CDR3 spans 10 amino acids. V was shortened by 7 bases and J by 8 bases, with 7 bases between the two germline ends. The CDR3: CASMSGTQYF. The CDR3 DNA reads as TGCGCCAGCATGTCGGGTACGCAGTATTTT.

The chain uses TRBV19 and TRBJ2-4, with TRBD1 matching over 7 bases. This CDR3 has 13 amino acids. The J segment lost 5 bases and the V segment lost 3 bases, leaving 1 base of the junction unmatched. Germline V gives CDR1 LNHDA, CDR2 SQIVND (reference sequence). The CDR3 bases are TGTGCCAGTAGTATCGGACAGGAAAACATTCAGTACTTC. Its protein product is CASSIGQENIQYF.

The chain is built from TRBV7-2 and TRBJ1-1; D gene uncertain. V gave up 3 bases and J gave up 4 bases, with 6 bases separating them. The CDR3 is 12 residues long. CDR1 is SGHTA and CDR2 is FQGNSA in the germline V gene. In DNA, the CDR3 is TGTGCCAGCAGCTTCGCTCTCACTGAAGCTTTCTTT. Translation gives CASSFALTEAFF. Using reference TRBV7-2 and TRBJ1-1 for the parts outside the CDR3, the full variable domain is GAGVSQSPSNKVTEKGKDVELRCDPISGHTALYWYRQSLGQGLEFLIYFQGNSAPDKSGLPSDRFSAERTGGSVSTLTIQRTQQEDSAVYLCASSFALTEAFFGQGTRLTVV.

The chain couples TRBV6-5 to TRBJ2-2, with TRBD1 matching 8 bases. The CDR3 loop spans 16 amino acids. CDR1 and CDR2 (germline): MNHEY, SVGAGI. Trimming took 2 bases from V and 6 from J; bases not matched to a gene: 8. CDR3: CASSYRVRGLSGELFF. The CDR3 nucleotides are TGTGCCAGCAGTTACAGGGTCAGGGGGCTTTCCGGGGAGCTGTTTTTT.

The rearrangement links TRBV29-1 to TRBJ2-3; no firm D call. The CDR3 contains 10 residues. Germline V CDR1 and CDR2: SQVTM, ANQGSEA. Trimming removed 5 bases from V and 2 bases from J, with 2 bases in between. CDR3 sequence (DNA): TGCAGCGTTCACACAGATACGCAGTATTTT. Protein: CSVHTDTQYF.

In DNA, the CDR3 is TGTGCCAGCAGCAGTACGAACACTGAAGCTTTCTTT. Protein sequence: CASSSTNTEAFF. This chain joins TRBV14 and TRBJ1-1; unclear D gene. Per the germline V gene, CDR1 is SGHDN and CDR2 is FVKESK. V lost 5 bases and J 1 base, leaving 5 bases between the germline ends. The CDR3 loop spans 12 amino acids. Complete variable domain (other parts from reference TRBV14 and TRBJ1-1): EAGVTQFPSHSVIEKGQTVTLRCDPISGHDNLYWYRRVMGKEIKFLLHFVKESKQDESGMPNNRFLAERTGGTYSTLKVQPAELEDSGVYFCASSSTNTEAFFGQGTRLTVV.

This chain links TRBV5-1 with TRBJ2-2, with a weak D call TRBD2 (6 bases). V was clipped by 0 bases and J by 4 bases, with 25 bases between them. This CDR3 is 20 amino acids long. Germline V gene sequence: CDR1 SGHRS, CDR2 YFSETQ. CDR3 in amino acids: CASSLALEPSAPTRTGELFF. CDR3 coding DNA: TGCGCCAGCAGCTTGGCCTTGGAACCTAGCGCGCCAACCCGCACCGGGGAGCTGTTTTTT.

This clone came up a few times. The V call is TRBV9, the J call TRBJ1-1; no firm D call. Between the trimmed V and J ends, which lost 2 bases and 1 base, there was a span of 9 bases. The CDR3 totals 14 residues. Germline V gene data show CDR1 as SGDLS and CDR2 as YYNGEE. CDR3 amino acids: CASSVSGSNTEAFF. CDR3 bases: TGTGCCAGCAGCGTCTCCGGTTCGAACACTGAAGCTTTCTTT. The entire variable domain, with the rest obtained from reference TRBV9 and TRBJ1-1, is as follows: DSGVTQTPKHLITATGQRVTLRCSPRSGDLSVYWYQQSLDQGLQFLIQYYNGEERAKGNILERFSAQQFPDLHSELNLSSLELGDSALYFCASSVSGSNTEAFFGQGTRLTVV.

This chain uses TRBV29-1 with TRBJ1-3; D gene uncertain. This CDR3 contains 16 residues. Germline values: CDR1 SQVTM, CDR2 ANQGSEA. V shed 4 bases and J shed 0 bases, with 16 bases lying between them. CDR3: CSVVWLDPSSGNTIYF. The CDR3 bases are TGCAGCGTTGTTTGGTTAGACCCGAGCTCTGGAAACACCATATATTTT.

Regarding this clone: Other DNA sequences within the sample encode an identical CDR3. In DNA form, the CDR3 reads TGCAGTGCCCCCTATGGCTACACCTTC. Encoded protein: CSAPYGYTF. The rearrangement links TRBV20-1 to TRBJ1-2; D unresolved. This CDR3 spans 9 amino acids. Trimming removed 6 bases at V and 4 bases at J, with 3 bases between. CDR1 and CDR2 from the germline V gene are DFQATT and SNEGSKA (reference sequence).

This chain connects TRBV29-1 to TRBJ1-2; tentative D call: TRBD1 (5 bases). Trimming took 7 bases from V and 1 from J, leaving 22 bases between them. There are 16 residues in the CDR3. CDR1 SQVTM and CDR2 ANQGSEA come from the germline V gene. The CDR3 loop is CSAVHHGDGNNYGYTF. CDR3 bases: TGCAGCGCGGTTCATCATGGGGACGGAAATAACTATGGCTACACCTTC.

This clone has just one count. V is TRBV2 and J is TRBJ2-7, with D possibly being TRBD1 (6 bases). Trimming cost V 7 bases and J 1 base, with 17 bases left between them. The CDR3 has 15 amino acids. Germline V gene sequence: CDR1 SNHLY, CDR2 FYNNEI. CDR3 coding DNA: TGTGCCAGCATCGACTCGGGCAGGGGATCCTACGAGCAGTACTTC. It encodes CASIDSGRGSYEQYF. The complete variable domain, with remaining parts taken from reference TRBV2 and TRBJ2-7, reads EPEVTQTPSHQVTQMGQEVILRCVPISNHLYFYWYRQILGQKVEFLVSFYNNEISEKSEIFDDQFSVERPDGSNFTLKIRSTKLEDSAMYFCASIDSGRGSYEQYFGPGTRLTVT.

The chain has TRBV5-1 and TRBJ2-5; 7 bases match TRBD2. Germline V CDR1 and CDR2: SGHRS, YFSETQ. Trimming cost V 0 bases and J 0 bases; bases outside gene matches: 8. The CDR3 has 17 residues. CDR3 amino acids: CASSLVAGEEYQETQYF. CDR3 DNA: TGCGCCAGCAGCTTGGTGGCGGGGGAGGAGTACCAAGAGACCCAGTACTTC.

CDR3 residues: CASSLSGQFNEQFF. The CDR3 DNA reads TGTGCCAGCAGTTTATCTGGCCAGTTCAATGAGCAGTTCTTC. The J gene is TRBJ2-1, the V gene TRBV27; D is ambiguous. The CDR3 consists of 14 residues. The V gene's germline CDR1 is MNHEY and CDR2 SMNVEV (reference sequence). V dropped 0 bases and J dropped 6 bases, with 9 bases sitting between them.

V usage is TRBV30 and J usage is TRBJ1-2; D call uncertain. Germline V lookup: CDR1 GTSNPN, CDR2 SVGIG (reference sequence). V was shortened by 3 bases and J by 4 bases, with 12 bases between the two germline ends. The CDR3 is made up of 13 amino acids. The CDR3 spells CAWRGSLAYGYTF. The CDR3 DNA reads TGTGCCTGGAGGGGTAGTCTCGCCTATGGCTACACCTTC.

This clone was seen a handful of times. The chain is built from TRBV29-1 and TRBJ2-1; D may be TRBD1 or TRBD2 (5 bases each). Germline V lookup: CDR1 SQVTM, CDR2 ANQGSEA. CDR3 length: 11 amino acids. Between the trimmed V and J ends, which lost 7 bases and 9 bases, there was a span of 13 bases. CDR3 nucleotide sequence: TGCAGCGCTCAGTGGGGGAGTGAGCAGTTCTTC. Translation gives CSAQWGSEQFF.

This chain's CDR3 is CAWDKRGFYNEQFF. The CDR3 DNA reads as TGTGCCTGGGATAAGCGGGGCTTCTACAATGAGCAGTTCTTC. The genes are TRBV30 and TRBJ2-1; 7 bases align to TRBD2. Trimming cost V 5 bases and J 3 bases; bases outside gene matches: 7. The CDR3 is made up of 14 amino acids. Germline V CDR1 and CDR2: GTSNPN, SVGIG (reference sequence).

The V gene is TRBV30, the J gene TRBJ2-1; 11 nucleotides align to TRBD2. Germline V gives CDR1 GTSNPN, CDR2 SVGIG (reference sequence). Trimming removed 4 bases from V and 6 bases from J; junction bases left unmatched: 5. This CDR3 spans 14 amino acids. This chain's CDR3 is CAWMALAGGNEQFF. The CDR3 DNA is TGTGCCTGGATGGCCCTAGCGGGGGGCAATGAGCAGTTCTTC.

This sequence joins TRBV7-8 and TRBJ2-3, with D perhaps TRBD2 (5 bases). V was shortened by 5 bases and J by 2 bases, with 14 bases between the two germline ends. The CDR3 is made up of 15 amino acids. Germline V gives CDR1 SGHVS, CDR2 FQNEAQ. DNA for the CDR3: TGTGCCAGCAGCCTAACTAGGGCACCCACAGATACGCAGTATTTT. Protein sequence: CASSLTRAPTDTQYF.

V gene TRBV10-1 combines with J gene TRBJ2-7; tentatively, D is TRBD2 (6 bases). Trimming stripped 1 base from V and 3 bases from J, with 22 bases between. Germline CDR1 and CDR2: WNHNN and SYGVQD (reference sequence). The CDR3 has 18 residues. This CDR3 is CASSEFPRAGSSHYEQYF. CDR3 DNA sequence: TGCGCCAGCAGTGAGTTTCCGAGGGCCGGGAGCAGCCACTACGAGCAGTACTTC.

This chain connects TRBV19 to TRBJ2-7, with D unclear. Germline V gene data show CDR1 as LNHDA and CDR2 as SQIVND (reference sequence). V shed 6 bases and J shed 1 base, with 16 bases lying between them. The CDR3 covers 15 residues. CDR3 sequence (DNA): TGTGCCAGTAGCCAGAACTCGGACGGATCCTACGAGCAGTACTTC. The encoded protein is CASSQNSDGSYEQYF.

This clone was found a few times. The V call is TRBV27, the J call TRBJ2-7, with 11 positions matching TRBD1. The length of the CDR3 is 14 residues. Per germline, CDR1 MNHEY and CDR2 SMNVEV (reference sequence). Losses at the gene ends were 3 bases for V and 5 bases for J; bases not matched to a gene: 3. CDR3 amino acids: CASSFRDRGNEQYF. The CDR3 DNA follows: TGTGCCAGCAGTTTCCGGGACAGGGGGAACGAGCAGTACTTC.

The J gene is TRBJ1-1, the V gene TRBV7-9; 11 nucleotides align to TRBD1. With V trimmed by 5 bases and J by 5 bases, 7 bases remained unmatched. CDR3 length: 15 residues. Germline V CDR1 and CDR2: SEHNR, FQNEAQ (reference sequence). CDR3 protein: CASSGTGGMETEAFF. The CDR3 region has the DNA TGTGCCAGCAGCGGGACAGGGGGTATGGAGACTGAAGCTTTCTTT.

V gene TRBV9 combines with J gene TRBJ1-5; 7 nucleotides agree with TRBD1. Losses at the gene ends were 4 bases for V and 3 bases for J; bases not matched to a gene: 4. Germline loops: CDR1 SGDLS, CDR2 YYNGEE. CDR3 size: 14 residues. DNA for the CDR3: TGTGCCAGCAGCTCACAGGGGATCAATCAGCCCCAGCATTTT. Its translation: CASSSQGINQPQHF.

This sequence joins TRBV29-1 and TRBJ2-7; no clear D gene. Trimming pared 7 bases from V and 0 bases from J, leaving 13 bases between. Germline CDR1 is SQVTM and CDR2 is ANQGSEA. CDR3 length: 13 residues. DNA of the CDR3: TGCAGCGCCATTACAGCGAACTCCTACGAGCAGTACTTC. This codes for CSAITANSYEQYF.

The chain joins TRBV5-1 to TRBJ2-2, with TRBD2 identical over 10 bases. V lost 5 bases and J lost 4; bases outside the gene matches: 5. CDR1 and CDR2 (germline): SGHRS, YFSETQ. The CDR3 is 15 residues long. CDR3 protein: CASRSGTSATGELFF. In nucleotides, the CDR3 is TGCGCCAGCAGGTCCGGGACTAGCGCCACCGGGGAGCTGTTTTTT.

The gene calls are TRBV4-2 and TRBJ2-6; D assignment may be TRBD1 or TRBD2 (5 bases each). The V gene lost 0 bases and the J gene lost 0 bases, with 12 bases spanning the gap. The CDR3 is made up of 18 amino acids. In germline, CDR1 is LGHNA, CDR2 YNFKEQ. The CDR3 reads CASSQDGAYNSGANVLTF. CDR3 in DNA: TGTGCCAGCAGCCAAGACGGGGCATATAACTCTGGGGCCAACGTCCTGACTTTC.

The V gene is TRBV15, the J gene TRBJ2-3; perhaps D is TRBD1 or TRBD2 (5 bases each). The germline V and J ends were trimmed by 0 bases and 5 bases, with 12 bases remaining between them. The V gene's germline CDR1 is LNHNV and CDR2 YYDKDF (reference sequence). The CDR3 runs to 15 residues. The CDR3 DNA sequence: TGTGCCACCAGCAGAGAGGAGGCAGGGTTAGATACGCAGTATTTT. Its translation is CATSREEAGLDTQYF. The full variable domain, rest sourced from reference TRBV15 and TRBJ2-3, is DAMVIQNPRYQVTQFGKPVTLSCSQTLNHNVMYWYQQKSSQAPKLLFHYYDKDFNNEADTPDNFQSRRPNTSFCFLDIRSPGLGDTAMYLCATSREEAGLDTQYFGPGTRLTVL.

This clone was counted between two and nine times. The genes are TRBV30 and TRBJ1-1; 7 bases align to TRBD1. The CDR3 runs 15 residues. Germline V lookup: CDR1 GTSNPN, CDR2 SVGIG (reference sequence). J was trimmed by 0 bases and V by 3 bases; bases with no gene match: 7. CDR3 nucleotides: TGTGCCTGGAGCCGGGGACAGCGCATGAACACTGAAGCTTTCTTT. Its translation: CAWSRGQRMNTEAFF.

This rearrangement joins TRBV10-3 to TRBJ1-6; unclear D gene. This CDR3 has 14 amino acids. Germline lookup yields CDR1 ENHRY and CDR2 SYGVKD. Trimming pared 3 bases from V and 3 bases from J, leaving 6 bases between. The CDR3 loop reads CAISENNYNSPLHF. The CDR3, as DNA: TGTGCCATCAGTGAAAACAACTATAATTCACCCCTCCACTTT.